Included here is one TCR beta chain sequence, with context. Its cognate antigen has yet to be identified. No base quality information exists; no much larger clone differs at one position. The CDR3 measures 16 amino acids from cysteine to phenylalanine. Only the CDR3 region is kept as DNA, spanning 48 bases read in frame from base 1. For CDR1 and CDR2, the germline V gene lists MNHEY and SVGAGI. The junction carries 14 bases between V and J, which are trimmed by 2 bases and 1 base respectively. This specimen comes from a study of OX40 agonist ivuxolimab in advanced cancers. Looking at the study overall: Ivuxolimab was an agonistic, fully human IgG2 monoclonal antibody directed against OX40 (CD134), a costimulatory receptor. Intravenous ivuxolimab was administered to patients every 2 weeks at six dose levels: 0.01, 0.1, 0.3, 1.5, 3 and 10 mg/kg. Of the 50 or so patients in dose escalation, around 20 had hepatocellular carcinoma, around 15 had melanoma, 9 had renal cell carcinoma and 9 had head and neck cancer. The dose-escalation cohort was roughly 80% male with a mean age of about 60 years, ranging from roughly 23 to 90. Patients were allowed to have had prior anti-PD-1, anti-PD-L1 or anti-CTLA-4 therapy, and approximately 40% of the dose-escalation patients had been treated with checkpoint inhibitors. Partial responses occurred in three dose-escalation patients: two with cutaneous melanoma and one with hepatocellular carcinoma. Peripheral TCRbeta sequencing aimed to test whether ivuxolimab altered TCR sequence diversity and caused clonal T-cell expansion. The paper reports the monotherapy dose-escalation portion (N of about 52 patients) of the phase I ivuxolimab trial. Study-wide conclusions, independent of this receptor: In partial responders in the 0.1-3.0 mg/kg groups, normalized peripheral clonal expansion was found to be among the lowest, especially among CD8+ T cells. After ivuxolimab, more expanded clones were found on average in CD8+ T cells than in CD4+ T cells. Low levels of normalized T-cell clonal expansion were also seen in some patients who did not respond. Which antigens the clonally expanded peripheral T cells were specific for was not determined. At doses from 0.1 to 3.0 mg/kg, clonal expansion was seen in both CD4+ and CD8+ blood T cells between baseline and week 6.

The trial excluded patients who had a history of autoimmune disease or who were on systemic immunosuppression. In every dose cohort, peripheral blood was drawn for TCR sequencing at baseline, cycle 4 day 1, and cycle 7 day 1. The samples were drawn from a first-in-human, open-label, multicenter phase I dose-escalation trial of ivuxolimab. Adults with locally advanced or metastatic head and neck squamous cell, hepatocellular, melanoma or renal cell carcinoma were enrolled in the trial. Before TCR sequencing, CD4+ T cells and CD8+ T cells were sorted from peripheral blood as separate populations. Genomic DNA was isolated from the sorted cells so that the TCRbeta CDR3 region could be sequenced. The immunoSEQ Assay was used to sequence the TCRbeta CDR3 regions. TCRdb stores this immuneACCESS table with in-frame sequences only. Part of the clones is absent; in the studies checked, under half of the shortfall reflects unresolved V genes, and no reason is known for the rest. Across this sample there are about 77,000 clones, with around 87% seen only once. 6.2% of the sample is taken by the ten largest.

The starting material was CD4+ or CD8+ T cells sorted from blood, obtained in a trial of the OX40 agonist ivuxolimab. This receptor was taken from an adult with an advanced solid tumor such as melanoma, head and neck, liver or kidney cancer. The chain is assembled from TRBV6-5 and TRBJ1-2; the best D guess is TRBD1, with 5 bases matching. For the CDR3, the sequence is CASSYGAGLFNYGYTF. The nucleotide sequence reads as follows: TGTGCCAGCAGTTACGGGGCAGGATTGTTTAACTATGGCTACACCTTC.